Listed below are T cell receptor beta chains from one sample, sequenced in a study of T-cell memory formation after mild COVID-19. TCRdb passed the 5' RACE reads through MiXCR, listing each CDR3 protein once. The table lists more than 400,000 distinct CDR3 sequences, 15% to 20% of them singletons. Sequences were obtained from PBMCs or a T cell subset sorted from them (not recorded which). All receptors derive from an adult woman who had mild COVID-19 (a few samples of this study predate the infection). Cell type and time point are not known. CDR3s include the opening cysteine and the closing phenylalanine or tryptophan. D genes are given only for firm matches. Rows give clone size only sometimes, using once, few, many, or a class for an expanded clone.

CASKGGQGAYNEQFF | TGTGCCAGCAAAGGAGGGCAGGGGGCATACAATGAGCAGTTCTTC | TRBJ2-1 | NA | TRBV12-3/TRBV12-4 | TRBD1
CASSLGWQNMNTEAFF | TGCGCCAGCAGCTTAGGTTGGCAGAACATGAACACTGAAGCTTTCTTT | TRBJ1-1 | few | TRBV5-1 | NA
CASSQDPGTGVQPQHF | TGTGCCAGCAGCCAAGATCCCGGGACAGGGGTTCAGCCCCAGCATTTT | TRBJ1-5 | NA | TRBV4-2 | TRBD1
CASSLGTTRAYEQYF | TGCGCCAGCAGCTTGGGTACGACACGAGCCTACGAGCAGTACTTC | TRBJ2-7 | NA | TRBV5-1 | NA
CASSEWGTGSSQGQYF | TGTGCCAGCAGTGAATGGGGGACAGGGTCGTCCCAGGGGCAGTACTTC | TRBJ2-7 | NA | TRBV25-1 | TRBD1
CAISEVLGDQPQHF | TGTGCCATCAGTGAAGTCCTGGGGGACCAGCCCCAGCATTTT | TRBJ1-5 | NA | TRBV10-3 | NA
CASSSRQGAHSGANVLTF | TGTGCCAGCAGCTCCAGACAGGGGGCACACTCTGGGGCCAACGTCCTGACTTTC | TRBJ2-6 | few | TRBV7-9 | TRBD1
CASSQVGPRGELRTGELFF | TGTGCCAGCAGCCAAGTCGGGCCCCGCGGAGAGTTACGGACCGGGGAGCTGTTTTTT | TRBJ2-2 | NA | TRBV14 | NA
CASSLEVRVYEQFF | TGCGCCAGCAGCTTGGAGGTTAGGGTTTATGAGCAGTTCTTC | TRBJ2-1 | few | TRBV5-1 | NA
CAWGQSNTEAFF | TGTGCCTGGGGACAGTCGAACACTGAAGCTTTCTTT | TRBJ1-1 | NA | TRBV30 | NA
CSARDPGAPSYNEQFF | TGCAGTGCTAGAGACCCAGGAGCCCCCTCCTACAATGAGCAGTTCTTC | TRBJ2-1 | few | TRBV20-1 | NA
CASSGGKAYEQYF | TGTGCCAGCAGCGGGGGAAAAGCCTACGAGCAGTACTTC | TRBJ2-7 | few | TRBV6-5 | NA
CSAPYTGADTQYF | TGCAGTGCGCCGTACACAGGGGCAGATACGCAGTATTTT | TRBJ2-3 | NA | TRBV20-1 | TRBD1